This record looks at one T cell receptor (beta chain) sequence and its context. This record comes from a study of cytomegalovirus exposure and HLA in healthy donors. Per the germline V gene, CDR1 is SGHDT and CDR2 is YYEEEE. The CDR3 sequence is 16 residues long. J lost 4 bases, V lost 4 bases, and 7 bases had no gene match. This PCR relied on a set of 60 Vbeta primers and 13 Jbeta primers. Sequenced by immunoSEQ multiplex PCR; TCRdb stores in-frame clones only, minus some. Of approximately 290,000 clones in the sample, 75% to 85% were seen once. The sample taken for sequencing was PBMCs. The chain links TRBV5-6 to TRBJ2-1; 11 nucleotides line up with TRBD2. The sequence was obtained from a girl aged 2-15 years in good health and CMV-seronegative. CDR3 nucleotides: TGTGCCAGCAGCAAAAGACTAGCGGGGACTTACAATGAGCAGTTCTTC. Translated: CASSKRLAGTYNEQFF. Full variable domain (missing parts from reference TRBV5-6 and TRBJ2-1): DAGVTQSPTHLIKTRGQQVTLRCSPKSGHDTVSWYQQALGQGPQFIFQYYEEEERQRGNFPDRFSGHQFPNYSSELNVNALLLGDSALYLCASSKRLAGTYNEQFFGPGTRLTVL.